This TCR beta chain was identified during a study of blood T cell repertoires in COVID-19. Study-wide context: The cDNA or gDNA used as material had been derived from T cells, B-cell-depleted T cells, or PBMCs.

In germline, CDR1 is LNHDA, CDR2 SQIVND (reference sequence). The CDR3 contains 15 residues. Between the trimmed V and J ends, which lost 1 base and 0 bases, there was a span of 8 bases. Per the original methods: Estimation of nucleated cell counts was performed using reference gene primer amplification. This table comes from immunoSEQ multiplex PCR, and its TCRdb copy is limited to in-frame clones, with some not included. V, J and clone size were drawn from that table, and D and trimming were deduced from the DNA. The sample shows around 200,000 clones, around nine tenths of them seen only once. The gene calls are TRBV19 and TRBJ2-3; a weak D match, TRBD1 (5 bases). The receptor's source is a man in his 60s who had recovered from COVID-19. Material for sequencing was peripheral blood. CDR3 residues: CASSIGTLSTDTQYF. CDR3 coding DNA: TGTGCCAGTAGTATAGGGACACTAAGCACAGATACGCAGTATTTT. Combining the CDR3 with reference TRBV19 and TRBJ2-3 gives the whole variable domain DGGITQSPKYLFRKEGQNVTLSCEQNLNHDAMYWYRQDPGQGLRLIYYSQIVNDFQKGDIAEGYSVSREKKESFPLTVTSAQKNPTAFYLCASSIGTLSTDTQYFGPGTRLTVL.